The rows below give T cell receptor beta chains drawn from one sample of a study of T cells in Graves' hyperthyroidism and ophthalmopathy. TCRdb itself ran the multiplex PCR reads through MiXCR, one entry per CDR3 protein. The sample consists of 450,000 to 600,000 distinct CDR3 sequences, approximately 20% of them appearing once. What was sequenced was blood. The source of these receptors is a man between 35 and 55 years old with Graves' ophthalmopathy. CDR3s include the opening cysteine and the closing phenylalanine or tryptophan. Each record gives: V gene, J gene, CDR3 length, D gene, CDR3 protein. The D gene is left open where the match is weak.

TRBV20-1	TRBJ2-4	14	TRBD1	CSASPGQGRNIQYF
TRBV2	TRBJ2-1	16	TRBD2	CASSDPSGGLYNEQFF
TRBV12-3/TRBV12-4	TRBJ2-3	15	TRBD2	CASRTSGEGTDTQYF
TRBV19	TRBJ1-4	15	NA	CASSIIEGSNEKLFF
TRBV11-1	TRBJ2-3	15	NA	CASSLDGGREKTQYF
TRBV15	TRBJ2-7	10	NA	CATMVVEQYF
TRBV3-1	TRBJ2-7	15	NA	CASSGFLASSYEQYF
TRBV5-1	TRBJ1-2	12	NA	CASSLEGLSYTF
TRBV18	TRBJ2-5	16	NA	CASSSIPRASGETQYF
TRBV9	TRBJ2-3	14	TRBD1	CASSAGQNTDTQYF
TRBV27	TRBJ2-1	16	NA	CASSSPQTDWTNEQFF
TRBV7-2	TRBJ2-1	18	NA	CASSLLPLSGSSYNEQFF
TRBV3-1	TRBJ2-5	16	TRBD1	CASSKDRGISEETQYF
TRBV6-1	TRBJ2-7	14	NA	CASSPQGGGGELYF
TRBV16	TRBJ1-2	17	TRBD1	CASSPRGGQDRVYGYTF
TRBV18	TRBJ1-1	14	NA	CASLNGHLNTEAFF
TRBV5-5	TRBJ1-5	14	NA	CASSSTAQFQPQHF
TRBV3-1	TRBJ1-1	16	NA	CASSQDAGRVNTEAFF
TRBV11-2	TRBJ1-1	14	NA	CASSLAHLNTEAFF
TRBV2	TRBJ2-1	16	NA	CASSAPEGSSYNEQFF
TRBV5-1	TRBJ2-1	14	NA	CASSLASGYNEQFF
TRBV4-1	TRBJ1-5	13	NA	CASSRELGQPQHF
TRBV20-1	TRBJ2-3	15	TRBD2	CSARGVAGVTDTQYF
TRBV28	TRBJ1-1	14	NA	CASSRLAWGTEAFF
TRBV12-3/TRBV12-4	TRBJ2-3	17	NA	CASSYAGRTLGTDTQYF
TRBV7-2	TRBJ1-2	14	NA	CASSLTETTYGYTF
TRBV20-1	TRBJ1-1	14	NA	CSARVGARDTEAFF
TRBV10-3	TRBJ2-1	17	TRBD2	CAIAGTSGRESYNEQFF
TRBV7-2	TRBJ2-7	12	NA	CASSLIGSGQYF
TRBV2	TRBJ1-1	13	NA	CASMRSSDTEAFF